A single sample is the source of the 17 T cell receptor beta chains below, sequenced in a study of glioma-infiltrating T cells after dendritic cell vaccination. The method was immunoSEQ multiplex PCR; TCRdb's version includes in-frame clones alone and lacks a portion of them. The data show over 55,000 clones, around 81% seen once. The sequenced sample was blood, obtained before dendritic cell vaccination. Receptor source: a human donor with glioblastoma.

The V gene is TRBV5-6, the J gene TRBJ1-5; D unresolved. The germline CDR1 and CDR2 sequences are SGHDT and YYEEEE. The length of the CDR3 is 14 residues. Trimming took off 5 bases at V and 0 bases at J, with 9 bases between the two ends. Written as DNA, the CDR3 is TGTGCCAGCAGTCGGTACTATAGCAATCAGCCCCAGCATTTT. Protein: CASSRYYSNQPQHF.

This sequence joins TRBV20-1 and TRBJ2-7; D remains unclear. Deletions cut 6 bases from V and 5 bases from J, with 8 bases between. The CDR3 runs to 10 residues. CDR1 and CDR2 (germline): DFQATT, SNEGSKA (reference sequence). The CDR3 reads CSAQINEQYF. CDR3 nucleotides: TGCAGTGCCCAAATCAACGAGCAGTACTTC.

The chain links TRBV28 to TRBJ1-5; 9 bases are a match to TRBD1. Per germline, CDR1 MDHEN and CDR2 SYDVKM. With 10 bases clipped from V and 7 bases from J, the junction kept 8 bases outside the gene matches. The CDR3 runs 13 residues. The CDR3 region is CATATGGRQPQHF. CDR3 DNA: TGTGCCACCGCGACAGGGGGGCGGCAGCCCCAGCATTTT.

The CDR3 DNA follows: TGTGCCAGCATCGCACAGGGCTCTGGAAACACCATATATTTT. Translation: CASIAQGSGNTIYF. The rearrangement joins TRBV7-9 to TRBJ1-3, with D possibly being TRBD1 (6 bases). Germline-derived CDR1 and CDR2 are SEHNR and FQNEAQ (reference sequence). The CDR3 length is 14 residues. Trimming shortened V by 7 bases and J by 0 bases, and 10 bases separated the two germline ends.

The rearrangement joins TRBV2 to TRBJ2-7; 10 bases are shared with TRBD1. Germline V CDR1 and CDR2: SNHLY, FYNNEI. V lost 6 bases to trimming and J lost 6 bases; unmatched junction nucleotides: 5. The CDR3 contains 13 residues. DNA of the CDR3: TGTGCCAGCAGCAGACAGGGGGCGGGCGAGCAGTACTTC. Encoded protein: CASSRQGAGEQYF. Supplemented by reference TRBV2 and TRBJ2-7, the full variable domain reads EPEVTQTPSHQVTQMGQEVILRCVPISNHLYFYWYRQILGQKVEFLVSFYNNEISEKSEIFDDQFSVERPDGSNFTLKIRSTKLEDSAMYFCASSRQGAGEQYFGPGTRLTVT.

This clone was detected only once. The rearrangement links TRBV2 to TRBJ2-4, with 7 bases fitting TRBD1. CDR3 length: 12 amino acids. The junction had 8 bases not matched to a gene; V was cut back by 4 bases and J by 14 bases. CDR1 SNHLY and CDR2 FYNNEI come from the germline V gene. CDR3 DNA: TGTGCCAGCAGTGGAGCTTGGGACAGAGAGTACTTC. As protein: CASSGAWDREYF.

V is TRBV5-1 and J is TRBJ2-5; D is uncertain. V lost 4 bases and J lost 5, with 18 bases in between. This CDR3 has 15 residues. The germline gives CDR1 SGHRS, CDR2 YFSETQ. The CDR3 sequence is CASSNGGAADETQYF. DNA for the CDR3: TGCGCCAGCAGCAATGGCGGTGCTGCGGATGAGACCCAGTACTTC.

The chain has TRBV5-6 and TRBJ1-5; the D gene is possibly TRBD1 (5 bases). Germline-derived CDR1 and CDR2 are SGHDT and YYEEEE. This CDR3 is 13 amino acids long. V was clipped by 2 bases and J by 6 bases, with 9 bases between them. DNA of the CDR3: TGTGCCAGCAGCTTAGGGACTTTTCAGCCCCAGCATTTT. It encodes CASSLGTFQPQHF.

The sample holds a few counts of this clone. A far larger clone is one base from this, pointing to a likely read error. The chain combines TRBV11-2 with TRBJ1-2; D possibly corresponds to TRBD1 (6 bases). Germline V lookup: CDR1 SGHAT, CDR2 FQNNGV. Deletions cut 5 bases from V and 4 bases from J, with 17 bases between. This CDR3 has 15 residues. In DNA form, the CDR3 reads TGTGCCAGCAGCCAAGCCCGACAGGACCCCTATGGCTACACCTTC. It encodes CASSQARQDPYGYTF. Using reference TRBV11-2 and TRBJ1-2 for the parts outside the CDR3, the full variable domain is EAGVAQSPRYKIIEKRQSVAFWCNPISGHATLYWYQQILGQGPKLLIQFQNNGVVDDSQLPKDRFSAERLKGVDSTLKIQPAKLEDSAVYLCASSQARQDPYGYTFGSGTRLTVV.

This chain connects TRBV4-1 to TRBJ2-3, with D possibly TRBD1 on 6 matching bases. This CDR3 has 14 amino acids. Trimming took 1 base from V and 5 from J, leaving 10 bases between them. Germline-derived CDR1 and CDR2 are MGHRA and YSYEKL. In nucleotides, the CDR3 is TGCGCCAGCAGCCAAGGCCCAGGGGTAGATACGCAGTATTTT. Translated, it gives CASSQGPGVDTQYF.

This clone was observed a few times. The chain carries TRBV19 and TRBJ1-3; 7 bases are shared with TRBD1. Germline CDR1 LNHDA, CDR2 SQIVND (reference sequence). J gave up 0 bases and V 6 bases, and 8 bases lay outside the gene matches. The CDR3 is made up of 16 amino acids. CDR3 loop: CASSRDSGGSGNTIYF. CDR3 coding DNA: TGTGCCAGTAGCAGGGACAGTGGGGGCTCTGGAAACACCATATATTTT. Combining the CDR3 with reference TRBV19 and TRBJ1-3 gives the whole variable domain DGGITQSPKYLFRKEGQNVTLSCEQNLNHDAMYWYRQDPGQGLRLIYYSQIVNDFQKGDIAEGYSVSREKKESFPLTVTSAQKNPTAFYLCASSRDSGGSGNTIYFGEGSWLTVV.

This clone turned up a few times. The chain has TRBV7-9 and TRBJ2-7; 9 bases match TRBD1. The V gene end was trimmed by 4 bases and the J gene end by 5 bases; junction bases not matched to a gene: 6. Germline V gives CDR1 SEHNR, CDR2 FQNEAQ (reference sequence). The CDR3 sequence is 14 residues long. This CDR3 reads CASSSRDRDHEQYF. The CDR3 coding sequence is TGTGCCAGCAGCTCGCGGGACAGGGACCACGAGCAGTACTTC. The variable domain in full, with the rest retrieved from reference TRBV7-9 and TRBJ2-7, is DTGVSQNPRHKITKRGQNVTFRCDPISEHNRLYWYRQTLGQGPEFLTYFQNEAQLEKSRLLSDRFSAERPKGSFSTLEIQRTEQGDSAMYLCASSSRDRDHEQYFGPGTRLTVT.

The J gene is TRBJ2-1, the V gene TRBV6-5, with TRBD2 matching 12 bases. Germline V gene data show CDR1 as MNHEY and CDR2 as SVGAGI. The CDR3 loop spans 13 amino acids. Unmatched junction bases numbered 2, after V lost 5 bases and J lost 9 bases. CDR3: CASSLLAGGEQFF. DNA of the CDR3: TGTGCCAGCAGTCTACTAGCGGGGGGTGAGCAGTTCTTC.

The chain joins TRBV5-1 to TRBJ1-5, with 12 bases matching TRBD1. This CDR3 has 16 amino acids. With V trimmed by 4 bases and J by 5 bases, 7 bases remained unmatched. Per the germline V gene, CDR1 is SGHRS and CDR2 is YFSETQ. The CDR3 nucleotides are TGCGCCAGCAGCCCCGGGACAGGGGGCTGGTATCAGCCCCAGCATTTT. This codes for CASSPGTGGWYQPQHF.

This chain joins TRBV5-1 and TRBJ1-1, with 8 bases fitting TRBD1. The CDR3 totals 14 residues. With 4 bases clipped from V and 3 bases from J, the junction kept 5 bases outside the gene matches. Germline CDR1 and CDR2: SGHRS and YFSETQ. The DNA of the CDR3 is TGCGCCAGCAGCCGGACAGGGAGGGACACTGAAGCTTTCTTT. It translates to CASSRTGRDTEAFF.

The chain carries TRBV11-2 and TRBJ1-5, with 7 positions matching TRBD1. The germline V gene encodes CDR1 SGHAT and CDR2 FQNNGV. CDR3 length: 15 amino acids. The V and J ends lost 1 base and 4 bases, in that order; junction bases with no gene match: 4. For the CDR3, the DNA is TGTGCCAGCAGCTTAGGAATACAGGGGAATCAGCCCCAGCATTTT. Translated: CASSLGIQGNQPQHF.

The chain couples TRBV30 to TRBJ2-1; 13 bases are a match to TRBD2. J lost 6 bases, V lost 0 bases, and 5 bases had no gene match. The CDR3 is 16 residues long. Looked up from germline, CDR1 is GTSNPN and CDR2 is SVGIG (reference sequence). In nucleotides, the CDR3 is TGTGCCTGGAGTGTACTAGCGGGGGGGCCCTTCAATGAGCAGTTCTTC. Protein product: CAWSVLAGGPFNEQFF.